The 2 T cell receptor beta chains below were found in one sample sequenced in a study of blood T cell repertoires in COVID-19. TCRdb's copy holds only in-frame clones and misses some; the assay was immunoSEQ multiplex PCR. The table records about 300,000 clones, over 75% of them present only once. Sequences were obtained from peripheral blood. The receptors here all came from a human donor in a cohort sampled during active COVID-19.

The V and J genes are TRBV28 and TRBJ2-6, with D possibly being TRBD2 (5 bases). Germline V lookup: CDR1 MDHEN, CDR2 SYDVKM. Trimming took off 3 bases at V and 0 bases at J, with 15 bases between the two ends. The CDR3 consists of 18 residues. The CDR3 bases are TGTGCCAGCAGTTTTAGGTACGGGGAAATCTCTGGGGCCAACGTCCTGACTTTC. It encodes CASSFRYGEISGANVLTF.

This chain connects TRBV6-2 or TRBV6-3 to TRBJ2-2; no clear D gene. The CDR3 contains 11 residues. Germline V gene data show CDR1 as MNHEY and CDR2 as SVGEGT. The V and J ends lost 2 bases and 11 bases respectively, with 6 bases between them. CDR3 loop: CASSYVGELFF. In DNA, the CDR3 is TGTGCCAGCAGTTACGTCGGTGAGCTGTTTTTT.